Listed below are T cell receptor beta chains from one sample, sequenced in a study of T cell responses to AZD1222 COVID-19 vaccine. Repertoires were generated with immunoSEQ multiplex PCR, while TCRdb's copy carries only in-frame clones and drops some. The profile covers 95,000 to 150,000 clones, with about 90% appearing a single time and approximately 5.1% taken by the ten largest. The specimen comprised peripheral blood, sampled on day 0 of AZD1222 vaccination. The receptors come from an adult in good health. The CDR3 runs from the conserved cysteine through the conserved F or W. A D gene is named only where the DNA matches it firmly. The size of a clone is reported for some rows only, either as once, few or many, or as a class for expanded clones.

J: TRBJ1-1
size: .
D: .
V: TRBV11-2
DNA: TGTGCCAGCAGCCCTCCCGTGTCAGACGTTGGAGCTTTCTTT
CDR3: CASSPPVSDVGAFF

J: TRBJ1-5
size: .
D: TRBD1
V: TRBV28
DNA: TGTGCCAGCAGCTCACCACGCTTGCACAGGGGCGAGATCAATCAGCCCCAGCATTTT
CDR3: CASSSPRLHRGEINQPQHF

J: TRBJ1-4
size: .
D: TRBD1
V: TRBV29-1
DNA: TGCAGCGGGACAGGGACAGATGAAAAACTGTTTTTT
CDR3: CSGTGTDEKLFF

J: TRBJ1-6
size: .
D: TRBD1
V: TRBV6-5
DNA: TGTGCCAGCAGTACCCGGGACAGTGGTTATTCACCCCTCCACTTT
CDR3: CASSTRDSGYSPLHF

J: TRBJ1-6
size: .
D: .
V: TRBV10-3
DNA: TGTGCCACACAGCCCTCGAATTCACCCCTCCACTTT
CDR3: CATQPSNSPLHF

J: TRBJ1-5
size: .
D: .
V: TRBV15
DNA: TGTGCCACCAGCAGCGGACCGCCAAGCAATCAGCCCCAGCATTTT
CDR3: CATSSGPPSNQPQHF

J: TRBJ1-1
size: .
D: .
V: TRBV28
DNA: TGTGCCAGCAGTTTGAGCGGCTGGGGGACGGAGGAAGCTTTCTTT
CDR3: CASSLSGWGTEEAFF

J: TRBJ2-5
size: .
D: .
V: TRBV30
DNA: TGTGCCTGGAGTGTTTTTTGGGGGGCAGAGACCCAGTACTTC
CDR3: CAWSVFWGAETQYF

J: TRBJ1-2
size: .
D: TRBD1
V: TRBV5-1
DNA: TGCGCCAGCAGCCTACCCGGGACAGGGGCTAACTATGGCTACACCTTC
CDR3: CASSLPGTGANYGYTF

J: TRBJ2-4
size: .
D: .
V: TRBV7-3
DNA: TGTGCCAGCAGCTCCCGACATATTCAGTACTTC
CDR3: CASSSRHIQYF

J: TRBJ2-5
size: once
D: .
V: TRBV6-5
DNA: TGTGCCAGCTTAGTCCCCGCCCGGGAGACCCAGTACTTC
CDR3: CASLVPARETQYF

J: TRBJ1-2
size: once
D: TRBD1
V: TRBV3-1/TRBV3-2
DNA: TGTGCCAGCAGCCTTGACAGGGATGGCTACACCTTC
CDR3: CASSLDRDGYTF

J: TRBJ2-2
size: .
D: TRBD2
V: TRBV28
DNA: TGTGCCAGCGGGACTAGGGGCACCGGGGAGCTGTTTTTT
CDR3: CASGTRGTGELFF

J: TRBJ2-1
size: few
D: .
V: TRBV7-9
DNA: TGTGCCAGCAGCTTACCGGGTCACTACTGGGGCCATGAGCAGTTCTTC
CDR3: CASSLPGHYWGHEQFF

J: TRBJ1-2
size: .
D: TRBD1
V: TRBV6-5
DNA: TGTGCCAGCAGTTACCCGGGACAGGGGTACAGTGGCTACACCTTC
CDR3: CASSYPGQGYSGYTF

J: TRBJ1-6
size: .
D: .
V: TRBV28
DNA: TGTGCCAGCAGTTTAATCCGGGCCGGAGGGAATTCACCCCTCCACTTT
CDR3: CASSLIRAGGNSPLHF

J: TRBJ1-5
size: .
D: .
V: TRBV5-6
DNA: TGTGCCAGCAGCTTGACAGGGAATCAGCCCCAGCATTTT
CDR3: CASSLTGNQPQHF

J: TRBJ2-3
size: .
D: TRBD2
V: TRBV4-1
DNA: TGCGCCAGCAGCCGTACAAGGAGGGCACTAGCGGGAGAAATAGATACGCAGTATTTT
CDR3: CASSRTRRALAGEIDTQYF

J: TRBJ1-1
size: .
D: .
V: TRBV12-5
DNA: TGTGCTAGTGGGCACGGACAGCGCCCTGAAGCTTTCTTT
CDR3: CASGHGQRPEAFF

J: TRBJ1-4
size: .
D: .
V: TRBV7-8
DNA: TGTGCCAGCAGCTTCTTCGACAGTACAGGCGAAAAACTGTTTTTT
CDR3: CASSFFDSTGEKLFF

J: TRBJ1-5
size: few
D: .
V: TRBV16
DNA: TGTGCCAGCAGCCAACAGGGGAGGCCCCAGCATTTT
CDR3: CASSQQGRPQHF

J: TRBJ1-5
size: .
D: .
V: TRBV2
DNA: TGTGCCAGCAGTGAAGGGCGAGCTAGCAATCAGCCCCAGCATTTT
CDR3: CASSEGRASNQPQHF

J: TRBJ2-4
size: .
D: TRBD2
V: TRBV7-8
DNA: TGTGCCAGCAGTTCTACTATTGCGGGAGGGGTAGCCAAAAACATTCAGTACTTC
CDR3: CASSSTIAGGVAKNIQYF

J: TRBJ1-4
size: .
D: .
V: TRBV5-5
DNA: TGTGCCAGCAGCACTAGACAGCTATTTAATGAAAAACTGTTTTTT
CDR3: CASSTRQLFNEKLFF

J: TRBJ1-1
size: .
D: TRBD1
V: TRBV19
DNA: TGTGCCAGTAATAGACAGGGTGCCACTGAAGCTTTCTTT
CDR3: CASNRQGATEAFF

J: TRBJ2-7
size: .
D: TRBD2
V: TRBV9
DNA: TGTGCCAGCAGCCCAAGTCGGATTGTTGTGGATCGGGAGGGATACTACGAGCAGTACTTC
CDR3: CASSPSRIVVDREGYYEQYF

J: TRBJ2-7
size: once
D: TRBD1
V: TRBV11-2
DNA: TGTGCCAGCAGCTTAGTAGGACAGGACAAAGACGAGCAGTACTTC
CDR3: CASSLVGQDKDEQYF

J: TRBJ1-2
size: .
D: TRBD1
V: TRBV5-1
DNA: TGCGCCAGCCGCAACCTGGGACAGCTGGGGGGCTACACCTTC
CDR3: CASRNLGQLGGYTF

J: TRBJ2-7
size: .
D: .
V: TRBV14
DNA: TGTGCCAGCAGCCAAGACGGTGGGACTGCCTACGAGCAGTACTTC
CDR3: CASSQDGGTAYEQYF

J: TRBJ1-6
size: .
D: .
V: TRBV3-1/TRBV3-2
DNA: TGTGCCAGCAGCCAAGATAGGGCGGGGAATAATTCACCCCTCCACTTT
CDR3: CASSQDRAGNNSPLHF

J: TRBJ1-1
size: .
D: .
V: TRBV5-1
DNA: TGCGCCAGCAGCTTGGTGACGGGGGCTATGAACACTGAAGCTTTCTTT
CDR3: CASSLVTGAMNTEAFF

J: TRBJ1-4
size: .
D: .
V: TRBV20-1
DNA: TGCAGTGCTAGTGAAGGCCAGGGGATTAATGAAAAACTGTTTTTT
CDR3: CSASEGQGINEKLFF

J: TRBJ1-2
size: once
D: .
V: TRBV14
DNA: TGTGCCAGCAGCCAAGAGAGAGGAGGGGAACGGGAGGGCTACACCTTC
CDR3: CASSQERGGEREGYTF

J: TRBJ2-1
size: .
D: .
V: TRBV24-1
DNA: TGTGCCACCAGTGATCCGGGGTGGATGAATGAGCAGTTCTTC
CDR3: CATSDPGWMNEQFF

J: TRBJ1-6
size: .
D: TRBD1
V: TRBV15
DNA: TGTGCCACCAGCCGACGAACCGGGACAGGGTTTTCACCCCTCCACTTT
CDR3: CATSRRTGTGFSPLHF

J: TRBJ1-1
size: .
D: .
V: TRBV5-1
DNA: TGCGCCAGCAGCTTGGGGTCAGGAGAGAGGGCTTTCTTT
CDR3: CASSLGSGERAFF

J: TRBJ1-2
size: .
D: .
V: TRBV25-1
DNA: TGTGCCAGCAGTGAAGGTTGGGCCTCCGGCTACACCTTC
CDR3: CASSEGWASGYTF

J: TRBJ2-4
size: .
D: .
V: TRBV19
DNA: TGTGCCAGTAGTATCGTCGGGTTTTTAGGCAACATTCAGTACTTC
CDR3: CASSIVGFLGNIQYF

J: TRBJ1-5
size: .
D: TRBD1
V: TRBV10-3
DNA: TGTGCCATCAGGGGACAGACCCATAGCAATCAGCCCCAGCATTTT
CDR3: CAIRGQTHSNQPQHF

J: TRBJ2-1
size: .
D: .
V: TRBV10-1
DNA: TGCGCCAGCAGTCCTAACCCGCTTAGGAATGAGCAGTTCTTC
CDR3: CASSPNPLRNEQFF

J: TRBJ2-1
size: .
D: TRBD2
V: TRBV5-6
DNA: TGTGCCAGCAGCTTGGGCTGGGGAGGGTACAATGAGCAGTTCTTC
CDR3: CASSLGWGGYNEQFF

J: TRBJ2-1
size: .
D: TRBD2
V: TRBV30
DNA: TGTGCCTGGAGGGGCGGGAGACCATACAATGAGCAGTTCTTC
CDR3: CAWRGGRPYNEQFF

J: TRBJ1-4
size: .
D: TRBD1
V: TRBV7-3
DNA: TGTGCCAGCAGCCCAACCGGGACAGAGGGGGAAAAACTGTTTTTT
CDR3: CASSPTGTEGEKLFF

J: TRBJ2-1
size: .
D: TRBD2
V: TRBV19
DNA: TGTGCCAGTAGTACCATAACTAGCGGGCCTTACAATGAGCAGTTCTTC
CDR3: CASSTITSGPYNEQFF

J: TRBJ2-3
size: .
D: TRBD2
V: TRBV5-6
DNA: TGTGCCAGCAGCCCTGACTGGGCGGGAGGCTGGGATACGCAGTATTTT
CDR3: CASSPDWAGGWDTQYF

J: TRBJ2-3
size: few
D: TRBD2
V: TRBV5-1
DNA: TGCGCCGGGGTCGGAGGGAGGGCCTTGAGCGATACGCAGTATTTT
CDR3: CAGVGGRALSDTQYF

J: TRBJ2-1
size: .
D: TRBD1
V: TRBV5-1
DNA: TGCGCCAGCAGCTTGTGGACAGGGGCGGATGAGCAGTTCTTC
CDR3: CASSLWTGADEQFF

J: TRBJ1-1
size: few
D: TRBD1
V: TRBV9
DNA: TGTGCCAGCAGCGCCCAGGGGGCGCCGCGGGCTTTCTTT
CDR3: CASSAQGAPRAFF

J: TRBJ1-1
size: .
D: .
V: TRBV4-1
DNA: TGCGCCAGCAGCCAAGAGGGTCAGAACACTGAAGCTTTCTTT
CDR3: CASSQEGQNTEAFF